This T cell receptor (beta chain) was recorded in a study of identical twins. Study-wide points: Twins showed weaker excess sharing in their beta out-of-frame sequences. Invariant T cells like MAIT and iNKT could partly confound the zero-insertion analyses. Findings depended on cross-sectional statistics rather than tracking the same donors.

Between the trimmed V and J ends, which lost 3 bases and 10 bases, there was a span of 21 bases. The CDR3 is 14 residues long. The germline V gene encodes CDR1 DFQATT and CDR2 SNEGSKA (reference sequence). This clonotype was seen a few times. Its antigen is undetermined. Everyone who donated was a healthy Caucasian. TCRdb independently ran MiXCR on the 5' RACE reads; one entry per CDR3 protein. The sample yields under 300,000 distinct CDR3 sequences, over 12% seen once. Sequencing was done on a sample of memory (CD45RO+) T cells sorted from blood. The chain recombines TRBV20-1 with TRBJ1-2; D not certain. This receptor was taken from a woman under 30 in good health. Here the CDR3 reads CSASVAGRYGDYTF. Written as DNA, the CDR3 is TGCAGTGCTAGTGTAGCAGGCCGCTATGGAGACTACACCTTC.